This T cell receptor beta chain was identified during a study of spatial heterogeneity in lung cancer. Study-level results: Intratumoral expanded alpha and beta TCR counts were found to track tumor mutation counts. Sequencing reached an estimated coverage of tumor T cells that was only roughly 7% for alpha chains and 11% to 15% for beta chains.

Time point denoted: sample taken at primary tumor resection. TCRdb reanalysed the 5' RACE reads using MiXCR and keeps one entry per CDR3 protein. The top ten hold approximately 27% of the sample, which has some 5,000 distinct CDR3 sequences, over 25% seen once. Germline values: CDR1 LNHNV, CDR2 YYDKDF (reference sequence). V lost 4 bases, J lost 7 bases, and 11 bases stayed unmatched. CDR3 length equals 17 residues. This clonotype is labeled large (0.1 to 1%). Its antigen is currently unknown. The sample in question was lung tumor tissue, obtained at surgery. The sequence was obtained from a female donor with early-stage non-small cell lung cancer. The chain couples TRBV15 to TRBJ2-2; TRBD2 matches 11 bases. The CDR3 region is CATSNPSSGGLIGELFF. In DNA form, the CDR3 reads TGTGCCACCAGCAACCCTTCTAGCGGGGGGCTGATCGGGGAGCTGTTTTTT.